This record covers a single T cell receptor (beta chain). With 0 bases clipped from V and 9 bases from J, the junction kept 6 bases outside the gene matches. Germline V lookup: CDR1 SEHNR, CDR2 FQNEAQ (reference sequence). The CDR3 extends over 16 amino acids. Patients were ineligible given autoimmune disease history or systemic immunosuppression. This entry belongs to a study of OX40 agonist ivuxolimab in advanced cancers. The repertoire was sequenced with immunoSEQ multiplex PCR; TCRdb's copy has only in-frame clones and lacks some. The sample contains 65,000 to 100,000 clones, 80% to 90% of which appear only once.

This sequence originates from an adult with an advanced solid tumor such as melanoma, head and neck, liver or kidney cancer. Sequenced material: CD4+ or CD8+ T cells sorted from blood, taken in a trial of the OX40 agonist ivuxolimab. The gene calls are TRBV7-9 and TRBJ2-1, with 12 bases matching TRBD2. This CDR3 is CASSLASTSGSVEQFF. The CDR3 DNA sequence: TGTGCCAGCAGCTTAGCATCGACTAGCGGGAGTGTTGAGCAGTTCTTC.